This T cell receptor (beta chain) was retrieved from a study of blood T cell repertoires in COVID-19. Study details: There were acute and convalescent COVID-19 samples, and they came from the United States, Italy and Spain. The analysed material was cDNA or gDNA that came from T cells, B-cell-depleted T cells, or PBMCs.

The CDR3 totals 16 residues. Looked up from germline, CDR1 is MDHEN and CDR2 is SYDVKM. Trimming cost V 2 bases and J 4 bases; bases outside gene matches: 6. Per the original methods: Quantification of nucleated cells was approximated via reference gene primer amplification. Produced via immunoSEQ multiplex PCR; TCRdb's table is partial and in-frame only. V, J and clone size reflect that table, while D and trimming were determined from the DNA. The profile shows 450,000 or so clones, around 91% of them singletons. The genes are TRBV28 and TRBJ1-5, with TRBD1 identical over 9 bases. This sequence was found in a woman aged 40 to 50 with COVID-19, enrolled during active disease. Sequenced sample: peripheral blood. The CDR3 bases are TGTGCCAGCAGTTTACTGGGACAGGGCCTTAATCAGCCCCAGCATTTT. Amino acid sequence: CASSLLGQGLNQPQHF.